Described below is a single T cell receptor (beta chain) sequence and its context. As yet, its antigen is unknown. The germline V and J ends were trimmed by 4 bases and 7 bases, with 10 bases remaining between them. Germline CDR1 MDHEN, CDR2 SYDVKM. The CDR3 extends over 12 amino acids. The record originates from a study of T cells in localized non-small cell lung cancer. Study observations and caveats: Only one tumor region was sequenced, so heterogeneity remains possible. Peak T cell clonality was found in uninvolved adjacent lung, exceeding tumor. Median detection of top 100 tumor clones in adjacent lung was around 57 clones.

The method was immunoSEQ multiplex PCR; TCRdb's version includes in-frame clones alone and lacks a portion of them. The sample yields about 610 clones, around a quarter seen once. The chain couples TRBV28 to TRBJ1-2; D unresolved. This specimen consisted of lung tumor tissue, obtained before any cancer treatment. This TCR came from a woman between 35 and 75 years old with stage III lung adenocarcinoma. Here the CDR3 reads CASSSQLAGYTF. The CDR3 region has the DNA TGTGCCAGCAGTTCACAGCTGGCTGGCTACACCTTC.